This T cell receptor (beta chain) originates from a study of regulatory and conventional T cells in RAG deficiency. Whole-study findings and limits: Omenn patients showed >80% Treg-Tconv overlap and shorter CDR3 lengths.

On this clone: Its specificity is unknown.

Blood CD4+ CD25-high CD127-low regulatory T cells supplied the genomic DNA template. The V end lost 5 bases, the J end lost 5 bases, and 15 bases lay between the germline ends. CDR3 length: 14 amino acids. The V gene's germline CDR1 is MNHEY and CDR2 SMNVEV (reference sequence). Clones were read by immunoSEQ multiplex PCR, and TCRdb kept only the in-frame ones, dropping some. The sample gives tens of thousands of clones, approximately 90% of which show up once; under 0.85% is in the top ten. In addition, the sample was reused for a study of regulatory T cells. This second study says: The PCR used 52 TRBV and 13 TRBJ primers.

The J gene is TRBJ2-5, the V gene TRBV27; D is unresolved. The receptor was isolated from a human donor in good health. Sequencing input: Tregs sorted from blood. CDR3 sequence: CASSRFSARETQYF. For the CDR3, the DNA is TGTGCCAGCAGTCGGTTTTCGGCTAGGGAGACCCAGTACTTC.